Below are 27 T cell receptor beta chains sequenced from a single sample in a study of cytomegalovirus exposure and HLA in healthy donors. PCR primers comprised 60 Vbeta and 13 Jbeta primers. Profiling relied on immunoSEQ multiplex PCR, and the TCRdb table lists in-frame clones only, not all of them. The table lists over 100,000 clones, around 73% of them singletons. The sequenced sample was PBMCs. These receptors all stem from a man aged 35 to 55 in good health and CMV-seronegative.

The chain recombines TRBV25-1 with TRBJ1-1; tentative D call: TRBD1 (5 bases). The germline V and J ends were trimmed by 5 bases and 12 bases, with 16 bases remaining between them. Per germline, CDR1 MGHDK and CDR2 SYGVNS. The length of the CDR3 is 12 residues. In DNA form, the CDR3 reads TGTGCCAGCAGTCCCGGAACAGGAACACCTTTCTTT. Protein product: CASSPGTGTPFF. Looking up the rest from reference TRBV25-1 and TRBJ1-1 gives the full variable domain: EADIYQTPRYLVIGTGKKITLECSQTMGHDKMYWYQQDPGMELHLIHYSYGVNSTEKGDLSSESTVSRIRTEHFPLTLESARPSHTSQYLCASSPGTGTPFFGQGTRLTVV.

The gene calls are TRBV5-1 and TRBJ1-1; a weak D match, TRBD1 (6 bases). V gave up 5 bases and J gave up 1 base, with 12 bases separating them. This CDR3 contains 14 residues. The V gene's germline CDR1 is SGHRS and CDR2 YFSETQ. This CDR3 is CASSFRQANTEAFF. In DNA, the CDR3 is TGCGCCAGCAGTTTTCGACAGGCGAACACTGAAGCTTTCTTT.

The chain is built from TRBV29-1 and TRBJ1-2; 8 bases fit TRBD1. Germline V gene sequence: CDR1 SQVTM, CDR2 ANQGSEA. V lost 7 bases, J lost 6 bases, and 7 bases stayed unmatched. The CDR3 totals 12 residues. The CDR3 region is CSAAQGGDGYTF. CDR3 coding DNA: TGCAGCGCAGCACAGGGGGGAGATGGCTACACCTTC.

The chain has TRBV6-6 and TRBJ2-2, with 7 bases aligning to TRBD2. Germline V gene data show CDR1 as MNHNY and CDR2 as SVGAGI (reference sequence). V lost 5 bases to trimming and J lost 2 bases; unmatched junction nucleotides: 5. The length of the CDR3 is 15 residues. In nucleotides, the CDR3 is TGTGCCAGCAGTGGGAGGGCCCTAAACACCGGGGAGCTGTTTTTT. Translating gives CASSGRALNTGELFF.

V and J are TRBV6-5 and TRBJ1-2; TRBD1 agrees at 7 bases. The junction had 8 bases not matched to a gene; V was cut back by 5 bases and J by 8 bases. The CDR3 contains 13 residues. Germline CDR1 and CDR2: MNHEY and SVGAGI. The CDR3 loop reads CASSLRQGKGYTF. The CDR3 region has the DNA TGTGCCAGCAGTCTTAGACAGGGAAAAGGCTACACCTTC.

The genes are TRBV25-1 and TRBJ2-5, with TRBD1 matching 7 bases. V shed 3 bases, J shed 7 bases, and the junction held 5 bases outside the gene matches. The CDR3 runs 13 residues. Germline V gives CDR1 MGHDK, CDR2 SYGVNS. The DNA for the CDR3 is TGTGCCAGCAGTGACCAGGGGGACGGGACCCAGTACTTC. Amino acids: CASSDQGDGTQYF.

This rearrangement joins TRBV4-1 to TRBJ2-5, with D perhaps TRBD1 (6 bases). The V and J ends lost 4 bases and 4 bases respectively, with 19 bases between them. The CDR3 spans 16 residues. CDR1 is MGHRA, CDR2 YSYEKL, per germline. The CDR3 sequence: CASSLGTNQRGETQYF. The DNA of the CDR3 is TGCGCCAGCAGCCTCGGGACAAATCAAAGGGGAGAGACCCAGTACTTC.

This clone occurred a few times. Other nucleotide sequences from this sample produce the same CDR3. The V call is TRBV27, the J call TRBJ1-3; tentatively, D is TRBD1 (5 bases). CDR3 length: 15 residues. V was cut by 5 bases and J by 4 bases, with 15 bases left in between. The germline gives CDR1 MNHEY, CDR2 SMNVEV (reference sequence). The CDR3 spells CASSPNGGSGNTIYF. The CDR3 region has the DNA TGTGCCAGCAGTCCGAACGGGGGGAGCGGAAACACCATATATTTT.

The chain recombines TRBV2 with TRBJ1-1; D might be TRBD1 (5 bases). Germline CDR1 is SNHLY and CDR2 is FYNNEI. This CDR3 spans 15 amino acids. V lost 4 bases and J 0 bases, leaving 12 bases between the germline ends. The CDR3 DNA reads TGTGCCAGCAGTGTTGTCGGGGGGATGAACACTGAAGCTTTCTTT. Amino acids: CASSVVGGMNTEAFF.

The chain joins TRBV29-1 to TRBJ1-5, with a weak D call TRBD1 (6 bases). The CDR3 consists of 13 residues. V gave up 7 bases and J gave up 3 bases, with 13 bases separating them. Germline CDR1 is SQVTM and CDR2 is ANQGSEA. DNA of the CDR3: TGCAGCGCCGCGACAGGATACAATCAGCCCCAGCATTTT. Translation: CSAATGYNQPQHF.

This chain joins TRBV29-1 and TRBJ1-6; D not resolved. V shed 5 bases and J shed 5 bases, with 13 bases lying between them. The CDR3 sequence is 14 residues long. In germline, CDR1 is SQVTM, CDR2 ANQGSEA. In DNA, the CDR3 is TGCAGCGTTAACCTCGAGGGCCATAATTCACCCCTCCACTTT. It specifies CSVNLEGHNSPLHF. Combining the CDR3 with reference TRBV29-1 and TRBJ1-6 gives the whole variable domain SAVISQKPSRDICQRGTSLTIQCQVDSQVTMMFWYRQQPGQSLTLIATANQGSEATYESGFVIDKFPISRPNLTFSTLTVSNMSPEDSSIYLCSVNLEGHNSPLHFGNGTRLTVT.

This clone was seen only a few times. This chain uses TRBV4-2 with TRBJ2-1, with 10 bases that match TRBD2. The CDR3 length is 17 residues. Germline CDR1 LGHNA, CDR2 YNFKEQ. V lost 8 bases to trimming and J lost 0 bases; unmatched junction nucleotides: 10. Written as DNA, the CDR3 is TGTGCCAGCGGGGCCACTAGCGGGGAACCCTCCTACAATGAGCAGTTCTTC. Protein product: CASGATSGEPSYNEQFF.

V and J are TRBV15 and TRBJ2-7; TRBD1 agrees at 10 bases. The CDR3 consists of 15 residues. Germline lookup yields CDR1 LNHNV and CDR2 YYDKDF (reference sequence). V was clipped by 0 bases and J by 6 bases; unmatched bases: 5. CDR3 region: CATSRDMTGGGEQYF. For the CDR3, the DNA is TGTGCCACCAGCAGAGACATGACAGGGGGCGGCGAGCAGTACTTC.

This sequence joins TRBV7-9 and TRBJ1-1, with a tentative D call TRBD1 (6 bases). V shed 10 bases and J shed 4 bases, with 19 bases lying between them. This CDR3 contains 14 residues. The germline CDR1 and CDR2 sequences are SEHNR and FQNEAQ (reference sequence). The CDR3 DNA reads TGTGCCACCCGGGACGGGGGGGCCTTCACTGAAGCTTTCTTT. This translates into CATRDGGAFTEAFF.

Here the CDR3 reads CASSQGQGSYEQYF. The CDR3 DNA reads as TGCGCCAGCAGCCAGGGACAGGGCTCCTACGAGCAGTACTTC. The chain uses TRBV5-1 and TRBJ2-7, with 9 nucleotides matching TRBD1. V was pared by 4 bases and J by 0 bases, with 2 bases of the junction left unmatched. This CDR3 has 14 amino acids. Germline V gene data show CDR1 as SGHRS and CDR2 as YFSETQ. The full variable domain, in which reference TRBV5-1 and TRBJ2-7 provide the parts outside the CDR3, is KAGVTQTPRYLIKTRGQQVTLSCSPISGHRSVSWYQQTPGQGLQFLFEYFSETQRNKGNFPGRFSGRQFSNSRSEMNVSTLELGDSALYLCASSQGQGSYEQYFGPGTRLTVT.

This sequence joins TRBV19 and TRBJ2-3, with 12 bases fitting TRBD2. The CDR3 consists of 13 residues. The ends lost 6 bases at V and 6 bases at J; junction bases unmatched: 1. Germline CDR1 reads LNHDA; CDR2 reads SQIVND (reference sequence). The CDR3: CASSLAGGDTQYF. Written as DNA, the CDR3 is TGTGCCAGTAGCCTAGCGGGGGGGGATACGCAGTATTTT.

This sequence joins TRBV15 and TRBJ1-3; 7 bases align to TRBD1. V was pared by 1 base and J by 2 bases, with 8 bases of the junction left unmatched. The CDR3 contains 17 residues. The V gene's germline CDR1 is LNHNV and CDR2 YYDKDF (reference sequence). The CDR3 DNA follows: TGTGCCACCAGCAGAGTCGCAGGGGGATTCGCTGGAAACACCATATATTTT. It yields the protein CATSRVAGGFAGNTIYF.

This clone was seen just once. This chain links TRBV7-2 with TRBJ2-1; D is perhaps TRBD2 (5 bases). V gave up 5 bases and J gave up 7 bases, with 15 bases separating them. CDR3 size: 14 residues. Germline V gene lookup returns CDR1 SGHTA and CDR2 FQGNSA. The CDR3 DNA follows: TGTGCCAGCAGCCCCGAGGGCTTGGTTAATGAGCAGTTCTTC. Translation: CASSPEGLVNEQFF.

This chain uses TRBV27 with TRBJ1-5; a weak D match, TRBD1 (5 bases). The V end lost 6 bases, the J end lost 3 bases, and 15 bases lay between the germline ends. The V gene's germline CDR1 is MNHEY and CDR2 SMNVEV (reference sequence). The CDR3 is 15 residues long. CDR3 sequence reads: CASRYGGGVNQPQHF. CDR3 sequence (DNA): TGTGCCAGCAGATACGGGGGGGGTGTCAATCAGCCCCAGCATTTT.

The table lists this clone with a count of one. The rearrangement links TRBV9 to TRBJ1-6, with 8 positions matching TRBD1. J lost 7 bases, V lost 4 bases, and 7 bases had no gene match. There are 15 residues in the CDR3. The germline V gene has CDR1 SGDLS and CDR2 YYNGEE. DNA for the CDR3: TGTGCCAGCAGCTCCCGGACAGGGCGAAATTCACCCCTCCACTTT. It is translated as CASSSRTGRNSPLHF.

The chain is built from TRBV6-1 and TRBJ2-5; 12 nucleotides agree with TRBD2. CDR3 length: 15 residues. V gave up 1 base and J gave up 5 bases; unmatched junction bases: 2. The germline V gene has CDR1 MNHNS and CDR2 SASEGT. The CDR3 here is CASSEELAGGETQYF. The CDR3 DNA reads TGTGCCAGCAGTGAAGAACTAGCGGGGGGCGAGACCCAGTACTTC.

The genes are TRBV5-4 and TRBJ2-1; 9 nucleotides line up with TRBD2. The V segment lost 5 bases and the J segment 8 bases; nucleotides outside the gene matches: 8. This CDR3 comprises 14 residues. Germline values: CDR1 SGHNT, CDR2 YYREEE (reference sequence). DNA of the CDR3: TGTGCCAGCAGGGGAGGCGGGAGGGCCTATGAGCAGTTCTTC. This gives the protein CASRGGGRAYEQFF.

The V call is TRBV14, the J call TRBJ2-7; the match to TRBD1 covers 8 bases. Per the germline V gene, CDR1 is SGHDN and CDR2 is FVKESK. The trim removed 4 bases at V and 0 bases at J, leaving 5 bases unmatched. This CDR3 contains 15 residues. Written as DNA, the CDR3 is TGTGCCAGCAGCCTACGACAGGGGAGCTCCTACGAGCAGTACTTC. Translation gives CASSLRQGSSYEQYF.

The chain recombines TRBV4-2 with TRBJ1-4, with TRBD1 identical over 10 bases. V shed 1 base and J 6 bases; nucleotides not matched to a gene: 8. Germline lookup yields CDR1 LGHNA and CDR2 YNFKEQ. This CDR3 is built from 17 residues. The DNA of the CDR3 is TGTGCCAGCAGCCAAGGACTTTTCGGGACAGGGGATGAAAAACTGTTTTTT. Residues: CASSQGLFGTGDEKLFF.

Note on this clone: The germline gene is not matched at one end of the junction; a read error may be the cause. The chain joins TRBV7-9 to TRBJ2-5; D may be TRBD1 (5 bases). Germline V lookup: CDR1 SEHNR, CDR2 FQNEAQ (reference sequence). This CDR3 comprises 14 residues. The CDR3, as DNA: TGTTCCAGCAGCCCCCGGACACCCCAAGAGACCCAGTACTTC. Translation gives CSSSPRTPQETQYF.

V and J are TRBV25-1 and TRBJ1-2; 10 nucleotides match TRBD1. Germline CDR1 is MGHDK and CDR2 is SYGVNS. The CDR3 extends over 15 amino acids. J was trimmed by 2 bases and V by 6 bases; bases with no gene match: 6. CDR3 bases: TGTGCCAGCAGAAAGACAGGGGGCGAGAACTATGGCTACACCTTC. Its protein is CASRKTGGENYGYTF.

J is TRBJ2-7 and V is TRBV11-3; no clear D. Trimming stripped 9 bases from V and 3 bases from J, with 6 bases between. The V gene's germline CDR1 is SGHNT and CDR2 YENEEA. The CDR3 totals 10 residues. The CDR3 DNA reads TGTGCCAGACAGAACTACGAGCAGTACTTC. Translating gives CARQNYEQYF.